This T cell receptor beta chain was sequenced during a study of CD8+ T cells in alopecia areata. Across the study: Treated patients were dosed with oral tofacitinib, taking 5 to 10 mg twice daily. Whole-study findings and limits: Shared TCR sequences were less clear between patients than in mice, possibly partly from HLA diversity. Lesional scalp, especially alopecia totalis/universalis, showed higher clonality than normal scalp. There were also resident alphabeta T cells of normal skin sequenced in scalp samples.

Extraction of RNA preceded its reverse transcription into cDNA, which served as the sequencing template. Assay: immunoSEQ multiplex PCR; the TCRdb copy retains only in-frame clones and omits some. The sample yields over 6,500 clones, 55% to 70% seen once. From germline, CDR1 is SQVTM and CDR2 ANQGSEA. The CDR3 contains 8 residues. It was from alopecia areata patients that lesional scalp punch biopsies and peripheral blood were collected. A note on this clone: Its specificity is unknown.

The rearrangement joins TRBV29-1 to TRBJ1-1, with D unresolved. This specimen was skin, taken at week 0. The TCR sequence derives from a human donor with alopecia areata. The CDR3 sequence: CTYTEAFF. CDR3 nucleotide sequence: TGCACATACACTGAAGCTTTCTTT.